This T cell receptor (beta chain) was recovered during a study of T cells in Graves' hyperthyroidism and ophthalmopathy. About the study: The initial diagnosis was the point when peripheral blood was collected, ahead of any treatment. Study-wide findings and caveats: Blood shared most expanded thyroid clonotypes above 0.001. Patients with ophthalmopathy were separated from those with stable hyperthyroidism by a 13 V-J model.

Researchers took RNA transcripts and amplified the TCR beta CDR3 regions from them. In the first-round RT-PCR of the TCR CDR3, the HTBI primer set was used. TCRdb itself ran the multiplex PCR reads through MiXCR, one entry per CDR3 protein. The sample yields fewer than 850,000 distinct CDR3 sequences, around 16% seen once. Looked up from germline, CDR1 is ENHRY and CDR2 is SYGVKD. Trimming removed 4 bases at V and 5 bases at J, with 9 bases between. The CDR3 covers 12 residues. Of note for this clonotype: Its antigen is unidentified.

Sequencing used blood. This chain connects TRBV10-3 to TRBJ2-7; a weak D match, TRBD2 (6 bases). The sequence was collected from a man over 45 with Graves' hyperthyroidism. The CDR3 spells CAISGGGDEQYF. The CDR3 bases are TGTGCCATCAGTGGGGGCGGGGACGAGCAGTACTTC.